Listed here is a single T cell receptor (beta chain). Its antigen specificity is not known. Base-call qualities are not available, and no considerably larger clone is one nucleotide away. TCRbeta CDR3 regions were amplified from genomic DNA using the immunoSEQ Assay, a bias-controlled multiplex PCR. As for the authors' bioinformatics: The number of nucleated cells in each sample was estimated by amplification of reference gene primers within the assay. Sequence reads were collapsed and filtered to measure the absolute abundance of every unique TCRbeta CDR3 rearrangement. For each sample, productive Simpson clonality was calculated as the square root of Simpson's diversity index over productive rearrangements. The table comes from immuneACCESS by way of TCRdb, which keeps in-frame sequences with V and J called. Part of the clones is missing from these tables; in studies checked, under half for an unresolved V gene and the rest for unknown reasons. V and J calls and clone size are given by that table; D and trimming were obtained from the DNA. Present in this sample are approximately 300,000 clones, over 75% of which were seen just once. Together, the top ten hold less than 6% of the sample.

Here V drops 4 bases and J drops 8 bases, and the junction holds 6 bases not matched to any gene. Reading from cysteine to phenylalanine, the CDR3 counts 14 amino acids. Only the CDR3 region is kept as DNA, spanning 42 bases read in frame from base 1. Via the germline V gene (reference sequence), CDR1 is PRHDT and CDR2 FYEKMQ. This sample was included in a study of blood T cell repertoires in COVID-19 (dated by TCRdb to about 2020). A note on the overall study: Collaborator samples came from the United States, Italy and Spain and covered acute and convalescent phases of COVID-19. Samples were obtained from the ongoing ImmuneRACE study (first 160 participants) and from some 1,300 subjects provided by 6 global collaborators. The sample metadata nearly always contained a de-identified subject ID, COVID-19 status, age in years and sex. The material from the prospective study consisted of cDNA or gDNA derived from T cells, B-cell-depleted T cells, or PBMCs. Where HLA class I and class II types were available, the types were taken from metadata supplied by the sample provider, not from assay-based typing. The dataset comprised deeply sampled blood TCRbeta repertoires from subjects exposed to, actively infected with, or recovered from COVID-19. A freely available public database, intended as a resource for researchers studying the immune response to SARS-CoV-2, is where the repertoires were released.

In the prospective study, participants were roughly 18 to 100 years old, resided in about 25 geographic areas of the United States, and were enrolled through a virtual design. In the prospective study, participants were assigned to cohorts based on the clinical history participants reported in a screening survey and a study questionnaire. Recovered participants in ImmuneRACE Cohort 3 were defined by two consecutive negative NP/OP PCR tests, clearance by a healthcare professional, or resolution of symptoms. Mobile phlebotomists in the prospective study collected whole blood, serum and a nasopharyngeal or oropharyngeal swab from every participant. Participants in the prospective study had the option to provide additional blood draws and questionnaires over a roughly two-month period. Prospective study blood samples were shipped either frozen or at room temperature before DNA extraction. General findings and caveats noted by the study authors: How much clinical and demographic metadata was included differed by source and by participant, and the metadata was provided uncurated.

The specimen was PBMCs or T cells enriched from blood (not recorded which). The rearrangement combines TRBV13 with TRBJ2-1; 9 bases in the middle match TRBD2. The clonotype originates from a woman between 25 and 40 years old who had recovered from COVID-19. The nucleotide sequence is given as TGTGCCAGCAGCTCTAGCGGGGTAGCTGATGAGCAGTTCTTC. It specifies CASSSSGVADEQFF.